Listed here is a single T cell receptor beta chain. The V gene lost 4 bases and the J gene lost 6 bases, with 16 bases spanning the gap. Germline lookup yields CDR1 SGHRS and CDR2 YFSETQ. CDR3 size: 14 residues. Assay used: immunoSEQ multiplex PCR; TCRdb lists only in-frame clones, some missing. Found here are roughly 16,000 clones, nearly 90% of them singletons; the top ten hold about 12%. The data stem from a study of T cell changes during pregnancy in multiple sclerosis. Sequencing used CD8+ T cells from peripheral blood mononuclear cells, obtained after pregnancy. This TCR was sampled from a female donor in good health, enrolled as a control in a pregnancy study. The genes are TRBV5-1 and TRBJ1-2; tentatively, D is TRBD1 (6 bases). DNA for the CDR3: TGCGCCAGCAGCGTCTTACAGGGATCTGATGGCTACACCTTC. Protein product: CASSVLQGSDGYTF. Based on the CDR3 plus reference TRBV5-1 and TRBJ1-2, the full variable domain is KAGVTQTPRYLIKTRGQQVTLSCSPISGHRSVSWYQQTPGQGLQFLFEYFSETQRNKGNFPGRFSGRQFSNSRSEMNVSTLELGDSALYLCASSVLQGSDGYTFGSGTRLTVV.